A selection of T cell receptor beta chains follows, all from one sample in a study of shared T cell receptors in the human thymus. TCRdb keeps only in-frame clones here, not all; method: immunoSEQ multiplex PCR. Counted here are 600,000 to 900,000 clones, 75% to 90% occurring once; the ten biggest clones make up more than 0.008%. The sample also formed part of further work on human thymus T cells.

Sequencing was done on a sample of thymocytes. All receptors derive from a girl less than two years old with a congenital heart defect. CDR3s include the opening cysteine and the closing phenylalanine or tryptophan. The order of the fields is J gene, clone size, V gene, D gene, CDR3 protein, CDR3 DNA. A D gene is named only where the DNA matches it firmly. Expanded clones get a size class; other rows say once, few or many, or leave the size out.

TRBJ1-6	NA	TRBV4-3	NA	CASSQNPTGRLSSYNSPLHF	TGCGCCAGCAGCCAAAATCCGACCGGTAGACTCAGCTCCTATAATTCACCCCTCCACTTT
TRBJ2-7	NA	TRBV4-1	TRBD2	CASSRCSGSSYEQYF	TGCGCCAGCAGCCGCTGTAGCGGGAGCTCCTACGAGCAGTACTTC
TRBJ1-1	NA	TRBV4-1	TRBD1	CASSRDRVTEAFF	TGCGCCAGCAGCCGAGACAGGGTCACTGAAGCTTTCTTT
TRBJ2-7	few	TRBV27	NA	CASRLDTYPYEQYF	TGTGCCAGCAGGTTAGACACGTACCCTTACGAGCAGTACTTC
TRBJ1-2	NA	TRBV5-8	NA	CASSLVQAYGYTF	TGTGCCAGCAGCTTGGTCCAGGCCTATGGCTACACCTTC
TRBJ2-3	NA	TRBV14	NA	CASSFRDSSLPDTQYF	TGTGCCAGCAGCTTCCGGGACTCCTCACTGCCAGATACGCAGTATTTT
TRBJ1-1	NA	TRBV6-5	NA	CASSYSGGADLEAFF	TGTGCCAGCAGTTACTCAGGGGGGGCTGATCTTGAAGCTTTCTTT
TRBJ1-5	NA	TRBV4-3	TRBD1	CASSQVQGVNQPQHF	TGCGCCAGCAGCCAAGTACAGGGGGTCAATCAGCCCCAGCATTTT
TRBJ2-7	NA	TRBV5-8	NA	CASSLPGSGYEQYF	TGTGCCAGCAGCTTGCCGGGGTCGGGCTACGAGCAGTACTTC
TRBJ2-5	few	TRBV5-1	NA	CASSSGGGGPRGETQYF	TGCGCCAGCAGCTCCGGTGGGGGGGGCCCTCGGGGAGAGACCCAGTACTTC